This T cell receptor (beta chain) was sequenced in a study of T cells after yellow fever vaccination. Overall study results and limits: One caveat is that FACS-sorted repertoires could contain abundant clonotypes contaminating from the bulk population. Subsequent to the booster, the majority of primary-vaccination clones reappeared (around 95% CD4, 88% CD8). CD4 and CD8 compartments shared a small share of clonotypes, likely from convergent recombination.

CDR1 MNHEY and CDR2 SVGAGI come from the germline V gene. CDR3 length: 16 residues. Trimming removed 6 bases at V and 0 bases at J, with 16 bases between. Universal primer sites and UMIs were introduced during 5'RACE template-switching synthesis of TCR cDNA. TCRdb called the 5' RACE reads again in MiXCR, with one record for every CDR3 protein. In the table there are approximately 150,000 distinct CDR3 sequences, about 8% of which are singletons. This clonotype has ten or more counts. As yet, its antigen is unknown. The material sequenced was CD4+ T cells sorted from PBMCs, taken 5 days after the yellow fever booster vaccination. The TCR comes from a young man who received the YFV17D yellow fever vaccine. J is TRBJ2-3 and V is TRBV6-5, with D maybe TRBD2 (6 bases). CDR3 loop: CASRRASEKSTDTQYF. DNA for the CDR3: TGTGCCAGCAGGAGGGCTAGCGAGAAAAGCACAGATACGCAGTATTTT.